This T cell receptor (beta chain) was recovered during a study of T-cell memory formation after mild COVID-19. At the level of the study: In these data, TCR clusters were largely donor specific. The study's findings and limits: Cross-reactive memory appears to have joined, as suggested by some responding clones showing up in pre-infection memory. Among contracting clones, CD4+ were mainly CM/EM and CD8+ enriched in EMRA. The SARS-CoV-2 specificity of second-wave clones reaching peak at day 37 remained unverified.

Concerning this clonotype: As yet, its antigen is unknown.

Germline trimming cut 2 bases from V and 4 bases from J; bases unmatched to any gene: 7. There are 16 residues in the CDR3. Germline loops: CDR1 ENHRY, CDR2 SYGVKD. From the 5' RACE reads, TCRdb called clonotypes with MiXCR, one entry per CDR3 protein. Seen here are more than 25,000 distinct CDR3 sequences, 15% to 20% observed once, and the top ten hold 1.3% to 1.5%. This chain links TRBV10-3 with TRBJ1-2; TRBD1 matches at 10 bases. The TCR was taken from an adult who had mild COVID-19 (a few samples of this study predate the infection). Cell type and time point are not known. Sequencing was performed on PBMCs or a T cell subset sorted from them (not recorded which). CDR3 amino acids: CAISEGPGQGLYGYTF. The CDR3 DNA sequence: TGTGCCATCAGTGAGGGTCCGGGACAGGGGCTCTATGGCTACACCTTC.